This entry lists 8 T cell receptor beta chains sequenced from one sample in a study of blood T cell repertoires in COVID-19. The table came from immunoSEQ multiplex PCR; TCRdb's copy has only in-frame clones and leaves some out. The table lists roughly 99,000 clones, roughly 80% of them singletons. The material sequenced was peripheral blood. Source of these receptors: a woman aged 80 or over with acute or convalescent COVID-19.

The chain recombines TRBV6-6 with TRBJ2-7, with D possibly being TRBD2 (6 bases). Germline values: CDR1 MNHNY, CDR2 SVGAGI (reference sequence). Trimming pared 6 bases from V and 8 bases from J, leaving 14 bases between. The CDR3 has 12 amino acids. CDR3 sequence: CASSLSAGQQYV. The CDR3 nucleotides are TGTGCCAGCAGCCTCTCCGCGGGGCAGCAGTACGTC.

CDR3 nucleotide sequence: TGTGCCAGCAGCCCAGGGGGTGCTACTAATGAAAAACTGTTTTTT. Encoded protein: CASSPGGATNEKLFF. The J gene is TRBJ1-4, the V gene TRBV5-4; 7 nucleotides agree with TRBD1. The CDR3 sequence is 15 residues long. V was pared by 4 bases and J by 2 bases, with 5 bases of the junction left unmatched. Germline V lookup: CDR1 SGHNT, CDR2 YYREEE (reference sequence).

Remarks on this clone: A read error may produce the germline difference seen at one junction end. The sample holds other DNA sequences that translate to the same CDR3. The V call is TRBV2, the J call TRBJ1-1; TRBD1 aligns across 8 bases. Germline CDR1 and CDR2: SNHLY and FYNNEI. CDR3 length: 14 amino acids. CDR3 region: CASTLRDRRNEAFF. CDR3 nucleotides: TGCGCCAGCACCCTCCGGGACAGGCGCAATGAAGCTTTCTTT.

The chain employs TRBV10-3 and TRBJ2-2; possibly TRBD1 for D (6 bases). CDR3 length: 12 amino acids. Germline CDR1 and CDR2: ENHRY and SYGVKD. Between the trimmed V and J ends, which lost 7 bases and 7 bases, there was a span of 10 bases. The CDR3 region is CAINRAGGELFF. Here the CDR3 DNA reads TGTGCCATCAACAGGGCGGGCGGGGAGCTGTTTTTT.

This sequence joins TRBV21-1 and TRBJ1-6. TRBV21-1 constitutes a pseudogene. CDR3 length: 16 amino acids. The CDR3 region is CASSNPLTLYNSPLHF. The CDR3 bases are TGTGCCAGCAGCAACCCTCTAACACTATATAATTCACCCCTCCACTTT.

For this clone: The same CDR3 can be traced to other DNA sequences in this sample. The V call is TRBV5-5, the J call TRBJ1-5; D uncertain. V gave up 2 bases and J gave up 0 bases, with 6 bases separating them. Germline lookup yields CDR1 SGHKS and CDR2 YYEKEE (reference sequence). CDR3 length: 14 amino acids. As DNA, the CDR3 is TGTGCCAGCAGCTTAGGAGTTAGCAATCAGCCCCAGCATTTT. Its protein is CASSLGVSNQPQHF.

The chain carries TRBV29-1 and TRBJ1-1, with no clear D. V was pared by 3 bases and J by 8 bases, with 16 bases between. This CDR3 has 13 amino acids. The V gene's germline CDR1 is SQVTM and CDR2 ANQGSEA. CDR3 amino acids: CSVEEYSSREAFF. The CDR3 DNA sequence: TGCAGCGTTGAGGAGTACTCATCGAGGGAAGCTTTCTTT.

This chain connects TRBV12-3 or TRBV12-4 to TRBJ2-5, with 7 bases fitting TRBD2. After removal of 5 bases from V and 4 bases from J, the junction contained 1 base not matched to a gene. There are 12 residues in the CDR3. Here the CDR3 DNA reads TGTGCCAGCAGTCCTAGCGGAGAGACCCAGTACTTC. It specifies CASSPSGETQYF.